Listed below are T cell receptor beta chains from one sample, sequenced in a study of cytomegalovirus exposure and HLA in healthy donors. Produced via immunoSEQ multiplex PCR; TCRdb's table is partial and in-frame only. The table has 150,000 to 200,000 clones, roughly 83% seen once. The sample was PBMCs. Receptor source: a boy between 10 and 17 years old in good health and CMV-seronegative. Each CDR3 is given with its conserved first and last residue. The D gene is left open where the match is weak. The size entry is marked missing in some rows and otherwise reads once, few, many or a size class.

size,D,J,V,DNA,CDR3
NA,NA,TRBJ2-1,TRBV7-8,TGTGCCAGCAGGGGTACCGACCGGGAAACCTACAATGAGCAGTTCTTC,CASRGTDRETYNEQFF
NA,TRBD2,TRBJ2-2,TRBV25-1,TGTGCCAGCAGTCTAGCGGGGAACACCGGGGAGCTGTTTTTT,CASSLAGNTGELFF
NA,NA,TRBJ2-2,TRBV5-1,TGCGCCAGCAGCTTGGTCTCAACAGGGTGGAAGGGGGAGCTGTTTTTT,CASSLVSTGWKGELFF
NA,NA,TRBJ2-7,TRBV7-2,TGTGCCAGCAGCTTAGACTTCCCGAGCTCCTACGAGCAGTACTTC,CASSLDFPSSYEQYF
NA,NA,TRBJ2-1,TRBV2,TGTGCCAGCAGACAAGGGACTTACAATGAGCAGTTCTTC,CASRQGTYNEQFF
NA,TRBD1,TRBJ2-7,TRBV5-6,TGTGCCAGCACCTTTGGGACAGAGACCTACGAGCAGTACTTC,CASTFGTETYEQYF
NA,NA,TRBJ1-1,TRBV2,TGTGCCAGCAGATTGACAGAGAACACTGAAGCTTTCTTT,CASRLTENTEAFF
NA,TRBD2,TRBJ2-7,TRBV7-9,TGTGCCAGCAGCGGGACTAGCGTCTCCTACGAGCAGTACTTC,CASSGTSVSYEQYF
NA,NA,TRBJ2-1,TRBV19,TGTGCCAGTAGTATATCTGGGGGGAGCTCCTACAATGAGCAGTTCTTC,CASSISGGSSYNEQFF
NA,NA,TRBJ2-5,TRBV20-1,TGCAGTGCTAGAGCTCGGGAGACCCAGTACTTC,CSARARETQYF
NA,TRBD2,TRBJ2-5,TRBV6-6,TGTGCCAGCAGTCCATCGCGGGGGGTACAAGAGACCCAGTACTTC,CASSPSRGVQETQYF
NA,TRBD1,TRBJ1-2,TRBV28,TGTGCCAGCAGTGGGACAGGGAAAGCGGTCTATGGCTACACCTTC,CASSGTGKAVYGYTF
NA,TRBD2,TRBJ2-1,TRBV4-1,TGCGCCAGCAGCCAAGAACCCGGGACTAGCGGATACAATGAGCAGTTCTTC,CASSQEPGTSGYNEQFF
NA,NA,TRBJ1-6,TRBV29-1,TGCAGCGTCGGACTTACCTATAATTCACCCCTCCACTTT,CSVGLTYNSPLHF
NA,NA,TRBJ2-1,TRBV21-1,TGTGCCAGCAGCCCGGGTAAGGACAGGGGCAATGAGCAGTTCTTC,CASSPGKDRGNEQFF
NA,NA,TRBJ2-2,TRBV27,TGTGCCAGCAGTTTAATTAGCACCGGGGAGCTGTTTTTT,CASSLISTGELFF
once,TRBD1,TRBJ2-7,TRBV29-1,TGCAGCGTGATAGGGACAGGGGGTTTTTTCGAGCAGTACTTC,CSVIGTGGFFEQYF
NA,NA,TRBJ2-3,TRBV29-1,TGCAGCGTTGATTCTCCCAGGGCCAGCACAGATACGCAGTATTTT,CSVDSPRASTDTQYF
NA,NA,TRBJ2-1,TRBV7-8,TGTGCCAGCAGCTTAGGGTACTGGGGCACCGCGAGCTCCTACAATGAGCAGTTCTTC,CASSLGYWGTASSYNEQFF
NA,TRBD1,TRBJ2-1,TRBV28,TGTGCCAGCAGTACCGGGACAGGGGTCTACAATGAGCAGTTCTTC,CASSTGTGVYNEQFF
NA,TRBD1,TRBJ1-2,TRBV10-3,TGTGCCATCAGTTTAACAGGGGGCTTTTATCGGGCTAACTATGGCTACACCTTC,CAISLTGGFYRANYGYTF
NA,NA,TRBJ2-3,TRBV5-1,TGCGCCAGCCAACAGGGAGCAGATACGCAGTATTTT,CASQQGADTQYF
NA,NA,TRBJ2-7,TRBV15,TGTGCCACCAGCCAAGTGGACAGCTCCTACGAGCAGTACTTC,CATSQVDSSYEQYF
NA,TRBD1,TRBJ2-1,TRBV5-1,TGCGCCAGCAGCTTGACGGGACAGGGGATCTGGGATGAGCAGTTCTTC,CASSLTGQGIWDEQFF
NA,TRBD2,TRBJ2-7,TRBV29-1,TGCAGCGTTAGTAGCGGGAGTACCTACGAGCAGTACTTC,CSVSSGSTYEQYF
once,NA,TRBJ1-1,TRBV7-9,TGTGCCAGCAGCTTAGGGGTGAGCGGGAACACTGAAGCTTTCTTT,CASSLGVSGNTEAFF
NA,TRBD1,TRBJ1-4,TRBV18,TGTGCCAGCTCACCGATGACAGGGAACCTAATGATTCCGGAAAAACTGTTTTTT,CASSPMTGNLMIPEKLFF
NA,TRBD1,TRBJ1-2,TRBV10-3,TGTGCCATCACCGGGGGACAGGCCTATGGCTACACCTTC,CAITGGQAYGYTF
few,NA,TRBJ2-3,TRBV5-1,TGCGCCAGCAGCTTGACAGGGCACACAGATACGCAGTATTTT,CASSLTGHTDTQYF
NA,TRBD1,TRBJ1-1,TRBV7-2,TGTGCCAGCAGCTTAGCGCCTTACGGACAGGGAGGCCTTCGATTGAACACTGAAGCTTTCTTT,CASSLAPYGQGGLRLNTEAFF
NA,NA,TRBJ1-1,TRBV19,TGTGCCAGTAGTCCGCCGGGTGGGTTGAACACTGAAGCTTTCTTT,CASSPPGGLNTEAFF
NA,TRBD2,TRBJ2-7,TRBV5-1,TGCGCCAGCAGCCCTCGGGGGGGCAGGGCCTACGAGCAGTACTTC,CASSPRGGRAYEQYF
NA,TRBD1,TRBJ2-3,TRBV7-2,TGTGCCAGCAGCCGAGATCTGACAGGGGCTAACTTAAAGCGAGATACGCAGTATTTT,CASSRDLTGANLKRDTQYF
NA,NA,TRBJ2-7,TRBV6-1,TGTGCCAGCAGTCACCGGGACAAAGACTACGAGCAGTACTTC,CASSHRDKDYEQYF
NA,NA,TRBJ2-3,TRBV13,TGTGCCAGCAGCTTAACTGCAGATACGCAGTATTTT,CASSLTADTQYF
NA,TRBD2,TRBJ2-1,TRBV28,TGTGCCAGCAGCTCGAGCGGGACCTACAATGAGCAGTTCTTC,CASSSSGTYNEQFF
NA,NA,TRBJ1-3,TRBV7-2,TGTGCCAGCAGCTTCCTGTCCCCTGGAAACACCATATATTTT,CASSFLSPGNTIYF
NA,TRBD1,TRBJ2-6,TRBV11-2,TGTGCCAGCAGAAAAATACGGGACAGCCCCTCTGGGGCCAACGTCCTGACTTTC,CASRKIRDSPSGANVLTF
NA,NA,TRBJ2-1,TRBV15,TGTGCCACCAGCAGAGGACAGGCCCCGGCCAATGAGCAGTTCTTC,CATSRGQAPANEQFF
NA,TRBD2,TRBJ2-1,TRBV19,TGTGCCAGTAGTATCAGCGGGGGAACTTACAATGAGCAGTTCTTC,CASSISGGTYNEQFF
NA,NA,TRBJ2-7,TRBV7-6,TGTGCCAGCAGCTTAAGCGCTCCTATCTCCTACGAGCAGTACTTC,CASSLSAPISYEQYF
NA,NA,TRBJ2-1,TRBV7-9,TGTGCCAGCAAAGAGGGGGAGTACAATGAGCAGTTCTTC,CASKEGEYNEQFF
NA,TRBD1,TRBJ1-2,TRBV2,TGTGCCAGCAGTGGGGGGGCGGGACAGGGAAACTATGGCTACACCTTC,CASSGGAGQGNYGYTF
NA,TRBD2,TRBJ2-3,TRBV5-1,TGCGCCAGCAGCTTGGAAGCGGGGCCTAGCACAGATACGCAGTATTTT,CASSLEAGPSTDTQYF
NA,NA,TRBJ1-4,TRBV5-6,TGTGCCAGCAGCTCGTCTTTCCGGGACACCAATGAAAAACTGTTTTTT,CASSSSFRDTNEKLFF
NA,NA,TRBJ2-2,TRBV6-1,TGTGCCAGCAGGACAGGGAACACCGGGGAGCTGTTTTTT,CASRTGNTGELFF
few,TRBD1,TRBJ2-2,TRBV27,TGTGCCAGCAGTTTCAGGACAGGGGGTGGGGGCACCGGGGAGCTGTTTTTT,CASSFRTGGGGTGELFF
NA,TRBD2,TRBJ2-1,TRBV20-1,TGCGGCGGGAGCTCCTACAATGAGCAGTTCTTC,CGGSSYNEQFF
few,NA,TRBJ2-3,TRBV27,TGTGCCAGCAGTTTGGTAGTGAGTGCAGATACGCAGTATTTT,CASSLVVSADTQYF
NA,NA,TRBJ2-3,TRBV11-2,TGTGCCAGCAGCTTAGTCAGGGGCACAGATACGCAGTATTTT,CASSLVRGTDTQYF